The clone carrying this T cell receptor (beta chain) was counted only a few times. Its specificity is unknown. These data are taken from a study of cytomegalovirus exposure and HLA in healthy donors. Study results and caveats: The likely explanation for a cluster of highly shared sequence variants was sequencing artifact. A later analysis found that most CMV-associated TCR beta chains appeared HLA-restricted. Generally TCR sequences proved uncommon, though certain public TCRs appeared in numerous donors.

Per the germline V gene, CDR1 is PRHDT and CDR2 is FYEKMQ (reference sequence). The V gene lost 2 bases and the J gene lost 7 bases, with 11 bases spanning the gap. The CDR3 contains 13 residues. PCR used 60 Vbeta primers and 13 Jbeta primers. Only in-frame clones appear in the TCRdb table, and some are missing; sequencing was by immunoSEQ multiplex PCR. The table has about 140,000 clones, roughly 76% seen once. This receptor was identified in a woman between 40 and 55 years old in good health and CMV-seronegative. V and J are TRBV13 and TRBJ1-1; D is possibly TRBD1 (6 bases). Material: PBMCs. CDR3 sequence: CASSLQGLSEAFF. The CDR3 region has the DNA TGTGCCAGCAGCTTACAGGGGCTCAGTGAAGCTTTCTTT.